This TCR beta chain was profiled in a study of OX40 agonist ivuxolimab in advanced cancers. Turning to the study itself: Participants could have had prior anti-PD-1, anti-PD-L1 or anti-CTLA-4 therapy, and roughly 39% had some.

V trimming: 5 bases; J trimming: 5 bases; junction bases outside the gene matches: 12. The germline CDR1 and CDR2 sequences are SGHVS and FQNEAQ. This CDR3 is 16 amino acids long. The protocol was immunoSEQ multiplex PCR, while the TCRdb copy is restricted to in-frame clones and leaves out a portion. This repertoire shows approximately 70,000 clones, around 90% found once; its top ten account for around 4.9%. The sample consisted of CD4+ or CD8+ T cells sorted from blood, taken in a trial of the OX40 agonist ivuxolimab. The chain couples TRBV7-8 to TRBJ2-5; TRBD2 agrees at 9 bases. The source is an adult with an advanced solid tumor such as melanoma, head and neck, liver or kidney cancer. CDR3 protein: CASSPERGAGVETQYF. As DNA, the CDR3 is TGTGCCAGCAGCCCCGAGCGGGGGGCGGGAGTGGAGACCCAGTACTTC.